These 17 T cell receptor beta chains were all obtained from the same sample, sequenced in a study of OX40 agonist ivuxolimab in advanced cancers. TCRdb's copy holds only in-frame clones and misses some; the assay was immunoSEQ multiplex PCR. The sample lists roughly 60,000 clones; roughly 90% were seen once. Sequencing used CD4+ or CD8+ T cells sorted from blood, obtained in a trial of the OX40 agonist ivuxolimab. These TCRs come from an adult with an advanced solid tumor such as melanoma, head and neck, liver or kidney cancer.

This chain connects TRBV6-1 to TRBJ2-7; 12 nucleotides match TRBD2. The trim removed 6 bases at V and 8 bases at J, leaving 11 bases unmatched. From germline, CDR1 is MNHNS and CDR2 SASEGT. The length of the CDR3 is 15 residues. The DNA for the CDR3 is TGTGCCAGCAGCGCCAAGACTAGCGGGAGCCCGCAGCAGTACTTC. Translated: CASSAKTSGSPQQYF.

This chain joins TRBV27 and TRBJ2-1; TRBD1 matches at 7 bases. The CDR3 runs 14 residues. Trimming at V came to 5 bases and at J to 8 bases, leaving 9 bases not matched to a gene. Germline V lookup: CDR1 MNHEY, CDR2 SMNVEV (reference sequence). Here the CDR3 reads CASSIKPQGYEQFF. The CDR3 DNA reads as TGTGCCAGCAGTATTAAACCACAGGGGTATGAGCAGTTCTTC.

The chain recombines TRBV27 with TRBJ1-5; perhaps TRBD1 as D (6 bases). V lost 2 bases and J 2 bases, leaving 13 bases between the germline ends. This CDR3 is 16 amino acids long. Germline V CDR1 and CDR2: MNHEY, SMNVEV (reference sequence). The CDR3 region has the DNA TGTGCCAGCAGTTTAGTGGCAGGGGTGGGCAATCAGCCCCAGCATTTT. This sequence encodes CASSLVAGVGNQPQHF.

The chain combines TRBV7-9 with TRBJ2-3; 11 bases are a match to TRBD1. This CDR3 comprises 15 residues. The germline V gene has CDR1 SEHNR and CDR2 FQNEAQ (reference sequence). V shed 1 base and J 6 bases; nucleotides not matched to a gene: 3. As DNA, the CDR3 is TGTGCCAGCAGCTTAGGGACAGGGGGCATGGATACGCAGTATTTT. Protein product: CASSLGTGGMDTQYF.

This rearrangement joins TRBV13 to TRBJ2-7; D might be TRBD2 (6 bases). The V end lost 0 bases, the J end lost 0 bases, and 9 bases lay between the germline ends. The germline V gene encodes CDR1 PRHDT and CDR2 FYEKMQ (reference sequence). The CDR3 is 15 residues long. The CDR3 region has the DNA TGTGCCAGCAGCTTAGGCGGAGGGCGCTCCTACGAGCAGTACTTC. Protein sequence: CASSLGGGRSYEQYF.

As regards this clone: Different DNA sequences within this sample yield the same CDR3. The rearrangement joins TRBV11-3 to TRBJ2-7; 7 bases map to TRBD1. V shed 3 bases and J 2 bases; nucleotides not matched to a gene: 4. There are 14 residues in the CDR3. The V gene's germline CDR1 is SGHNT and CDR2 YENEEA. Here the CDR3 reads CASSLGQSTYEQYF. CDR3 DNA sequence: TGTGCCAGCAGCTTGGGACAGAGCACCTACGAGCAGTACTTC.

The chain couples TRBV30 to TRBJ1-1; D call uncertain. The CDR3 covers 14 residues. Germline CDR1 and CDR2: GTSNPN and SVGIG (reference sequence). Trimming took off 0 bases at V and 6 bases at J, with 14 bases between the two ends. CDR3 in amino acids: CAWSVLHAIAEAFF. The CDR3 DNA sequence: TGTGCCTGGAGTGTACTTCATGCTATCGCTGAAGCTTTCTTT.

V is TRBV6-5 and J is TRBJ2-7; 10 bases are a match to TRBD2. Germline V CDR1 and CDR2: MNHEY, SVGAGI. CDR3 size: 16 residues. The V and J ends lost 0 bases and 3 bases, in that order; junction bases with no gene match: 5. The CDR3 coding sequence is TGTGCCAGCAGTTACTCGTTGTCTAGCGGGAGCTACGAGCAGTACTTC. Protein product: CASSYSLSSGSYEQYF.

This chain's CDR3 is CASSSSGTDDAFF. The CDR3 DNA sequence: TGTGCCAGCAGCTCGTCCGGGACAGATGATGCTTTCTTT. The chain uses TRBV7-9 and TRBJ1-1; 7 nucleotides agree with TRBD1. The CDR3 loop spans 13 amino acids. The V gene's germline CDR1 is SEHNR and CDR2 FQNEAQ (reference sequence). V lost 4 bases, J lost 11 bases, and 10 bases stayed unmatched. Combining the CDR3 with reference TRBV7-9 and TRBJ1-1 gives the whole variable domain DTGVSQNPRHKITKRGQNVTFRCDPISEHNRLYWYRQTLGQGPEFLTYFQNEAQLEKSRLLSDRFSAERPKGSFSTLEIQRTEQGDSAMYLCASSSSGTDDAFFGQGTRLTVV.

The rearrangement links TRBV27 to TRBJ1-1; D is undetermined. This CDR3 spans 17 amino acids. The V end lost 2 bases, the J end lost 4 bases, and 20 bases lay between the germline ends. Germline lookup yields CDR1 MNHEY and CDR2 SMNVEV (reference sequence). The CDR3 DNA sequence: TGTGCCAGCAGTTTAACTCCCCGGACCTACCCGGGCACTGAAGCTTTCTTT. Amino acids: CASSLTPRTYPGTEAFF.

The chain employs TRBV4-1 and TRBJ1-2, with D possibly matching TRBD1 (5 bases). CDR3 length: 16 amino acids. The V end lost 1 base, the J end lost 0 bases, and 12 bases lay between the germline ends. Per the germline V gene, CDR1 is MGHRA and CDR2 is YSYEKL. The DNA for the CDR3 is TGCGCCAGCAGCCAAGTGTCAGGGACCACTAACTATGGCTACACCTTC. Its translation is CASSQVSGTTNYGYTF.

The chain uses TRBV19 and TRBJ2-5, with TRBD1 matching 9 bases. Germline CDR1 LNHDA, CDR2 SQIVND (reference sequence). V trimming: 6 bases; J trimming: 5 bases; junction bases outside the gene matches: 7. The CDR3 consists of 14 residues. This CDR3 reads CASSTQGAGETQYF. DNA for the CDR3: TGTGCCAGTAGCACACAGGGGGCTGGGGAGACCCAGTACTTC.

The rearrangement uses TRBV5-1 and TRBJ2-5; D gene ambiguous. Germline V gives CDR1 SGHRS, CDR2 YFSETQ. Trimming pared 0 bases from V and 2 bases from J, leaving 8 bases between. The CDR3 loop spans 14 amino acids. The CDR3 reads CASSLGGNQETQYF. Written as DNA, the CDR3 is TGCGCCAGCAGCTTGGGTGGGAATCAAGAGACCCAGTACTTC.

The chain recombines TRBV11-3 with TRBJ2-1; TRBD2 agrees at 7 bases. In germline, CDR1 is SGHNT, CDR2 YENEEA. Trimming at V came to 3 bases and at J to 6 bases, leaving 8 bases not matched to a gene. The CDR3 covers 15 residues. The CDR3 region has the DNA TGTGCCAGCAGCTTCTGGCGGGAGTGGGGCAATGAGCAGTTCTTC. It translates to CASSFWREWGNEQFF.

The J gene is TRBJ2-1, the V gene TRBV11-3; 9 bases fit TRBD1. The CDR3 length is 16 residues. Germline loops: CDR1 SGHNT, CDR2 YENEEA. V lost 0 bases and J lost 4; bases outside the gene matches: 4. The CDR3 sequence: CASSLEGQGPYNEQFF. The CDR3 region has the DNA TGTGCCAGCAGCTTAGAGGGACAGGGCCCGTACAATGAGCAGTTCTTC. Combining the CDR3 with reference TRBV11-3 and TRBJ2-1 gives the whole variable domain EAGVVQSPRYKIIEKKQPVAFWCNPISGHNTLYWYLQNLGQGPELLIRYENEEAVDDSQLPKDRFSAERLKGVDSTLKIQPAELGDSAVYLCASSLEGQGPYNEQFFGPGTRLTVL.

The chain links TRBV25-1 to TRBJ2-3; TRBD2 agrees at 7 bases. This CDR3 has 15 amino acids. Trimming removed 2 bases from V and 6 bases from J; junction bases left unmatched: 8. CDR1 is MGHDK, CDR2 SYGVNS, per germline. In DNA form, the CDR3 reads TGTGCCAGCAGTGAACCGGGGGGAGGGAGGGATACGCAGTATTTT. Protein: CASSEPGGGRDTQYF.

The chain uses TRBV7-6 and TRBJ1-1, with D uncertain. The V and J ends lost 5 bases and 4 bases respectively, with 11 bases between them. Germline V gene data show CDR1 as SGHVS and CDR2 as FNYEAQ. The length of the CDR3 is 13 residues. The CDR3 DNA sequence: TGTGCCAGCAGCCTCGGCAGCGTCACTGAAGCTTTCTTT. This encodes CASSLGSVTEAFF.